Sequencing of this TCR beta chain was carried out in a study of CD8 T cells in ankylosing spondylitis. Study-wide findings and caveats: Disease-linked clones bore a CD8+ phenotype, appearing relatively rarely in peripheral blood. It appeared that ankylosing spondylitis blood was characterized by a TCR beta motif of eight highly homologous variants.

The CDR3 consists of 13 residues. Trimming removed 4 bases at V and 3 bases at J, with 11 bases between. Germline CDR1 is SGHRS and CDR2 is YFSETQ. Regarding this clonotype: The target antigen is unknown.

MiXCR was run by TCRdb on the 5' RACE reads, yielding one entry per CDR3 protein. The sample includes approximately 400,000 distinct CDR3 sequences, about 25% of them seen just once. This chain uses TRBV5-1 with TRBJ2-7; D perhaps matches TRBD1 (6 bases). The sequence came from a male donor with ankylosing spondylitis. Sequencing was performed on blood, either unsorted or a sorted T cell fraction (not recorded which). CDR3 coding DNA: TGCGCCAGCAGCCCAGGGGTTTTCTACGAGCAGTACTTC. Its protein is CASSPGVFYEQYF.